The clone carrying this T cell receptor beta chain was counted a single time. Its antigen is unknown. CDR1 is MNHEY, CDR2 SVGAGI, per germline. V lost 0 bases, J lost 7 bases, and 7 bases stayed unmatched. The CDR3 spans 15 residues. The repertoire was sequenced with immunoSEQ multiplex PCR; TCRdb's copy has only in-frame clones and lacks some. The sample yields 1.5 million to 2.5 million clones, roughly 94% seen once. This entry belongs to a study of shared clonotypes between healthy human individuals. Overall study findings and caveats: Estimated clonotype richness was generally higher in naive than memory subsets.

CD45RO-negative cells were positively selected for CCR7, leaving out terminally differentiated effector memory CD45RA+ cells. The clonotype originates from a man younger than 35 in good health. Sequenced material: naive CD8+ T cells sorted from blood. This rearrangement joins TRBV6-5 to TRBJ2-7, with 9 nucleotides matching TRBD1. The DNA of the CDR3 is TGTGCCAGCAGTTACTCTATACAGGGGGCGGGTGAGCAGTACTTC. Amino acid sequence: CASSYSIQGAGEQYF.